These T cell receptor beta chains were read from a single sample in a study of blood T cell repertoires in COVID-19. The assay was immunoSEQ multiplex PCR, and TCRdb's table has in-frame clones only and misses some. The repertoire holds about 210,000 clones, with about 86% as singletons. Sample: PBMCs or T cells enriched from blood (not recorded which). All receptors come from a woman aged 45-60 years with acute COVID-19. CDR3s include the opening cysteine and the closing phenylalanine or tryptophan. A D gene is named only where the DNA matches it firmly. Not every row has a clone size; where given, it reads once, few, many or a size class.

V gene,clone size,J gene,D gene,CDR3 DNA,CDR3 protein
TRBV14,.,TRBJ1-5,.,TGTGCCAGCAGTGATGGAGGCCCTGGGCCTTATAGCAATCAGCCCCAGCATTTT,CASSDGGPGPYSNQPQHF
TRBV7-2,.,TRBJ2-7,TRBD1,TGTGCCAGCAGCTGGACAGGGGGAGTCTACGAGCAGTACTTC,CASSWTGGVYEQYF
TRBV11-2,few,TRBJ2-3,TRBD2,TGTGCCAGCAGCCACGGACTAGCCCAAGATACGCAGTATTTT,CASSHGLAQDTQYF
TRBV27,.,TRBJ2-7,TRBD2,TGTGCCAGCAGTCCCGCGACTAGCGGGAGGGTATACGAGCAGTACTTC,CASSPATSGRVYEQYF
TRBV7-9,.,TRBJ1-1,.,TGTGCCAGCAGCTTAACAGGGCTCATGAACACTGAAGCTTTCTTT,CASSLTGLMNTEAFF
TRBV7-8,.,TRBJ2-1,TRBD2,TGTGCCAGCAGCTTACGGGGACGGACTAGCGGGAGGGACTTTTACAATGAGCAGTTCTTC,CASSLRGRTSGRDFYNEQFF
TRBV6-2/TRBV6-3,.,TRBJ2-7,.,TGTGCCAGCAGTTACGGCGGGAAGTCCTACGAGCAGTACTTC,CASSYGGKSYEQYF
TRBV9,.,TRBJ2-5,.,TGTGCCAGCAGCGTAGATATCCAAGAGACCCAGTACTTC,CASSVDIQETQYF
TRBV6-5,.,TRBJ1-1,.,TGTGCCAGCAGTTACTCGGACGCGGGTTCTGAAGCTTTCTTT,CASSYSDAGSEAFF
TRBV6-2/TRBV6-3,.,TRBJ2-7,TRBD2,TGTGCCAGCAGTTACTATGGTGTCGGGACTAGCGGGATCTACGAGCAGTACTTC,CASSYYGVGTSGIYEQYF
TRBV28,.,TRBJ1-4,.,TGTGCCAGCAGTTTTGGGAGGGGAGGTGGGAATGAAAAACTGTTTTTT,CASSFGRGGGNEKLFF
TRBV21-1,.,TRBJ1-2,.,TGTGCCAGCAGCGAACGGACAGGGGGGGCCAACTATGGCTACACCTTC,CASSERTGGANYGYTF
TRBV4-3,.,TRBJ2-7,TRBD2,TGCGCCAGCAGCCAAGTACTAGCGGGGGGACCTTCCTACGAGCAGTACTTC,CASSQVLAGGPSYEQYF
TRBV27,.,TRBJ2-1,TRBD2,TGTGCCAGCAGTTTGGGACTAGCGGGACTCAGTGAGCAGTTCTTC,CASSLGLAGLSEQFF
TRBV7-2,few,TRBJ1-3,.,TGTGCCAGCAGCTTAATGGGACTCTCTGGAAACACCATATATTTT,CASSLMGLSGNTIYF
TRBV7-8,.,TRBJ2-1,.,TGTGCCAGCAGCTCAAGGGGCCTAAGCTCCTACAATGAGCAGTTCTTC,CASSSRGLSSYNEQFF
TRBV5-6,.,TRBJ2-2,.,TGTGCCAGCAGCTTGGCTTCGGGGGGCGGGAGCACCGGGGAGCTGTTTTTT,CASSLASGGGSTGELFF
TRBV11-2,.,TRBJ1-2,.,TGTGCCAGCAGCCAGCGGGGGGTTGGCTACACCTTC,CASSQRGVGYTF
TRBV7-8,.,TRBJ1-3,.,TGTGCCAGCAGCTTAACCCCGGTGGGGGGGAGCGGAAACACCATATATTTT,CASSLTPVGGSGNTIYF
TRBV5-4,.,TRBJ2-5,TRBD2,TGTGCCAGCAGCTTTGAAGTAGCGGGAGGGCGGATACAAGAGACCCAGTACTTC,CASSFEVAGGRIQETQYF